The T cell receptor beta chain described here comes from a study of T cell repertoires in cytomegalovirus infection. Study details: CMV infection and matching HLA type were both indicated by public TCR beta signatures.

A remark on this clonotype: What it binds is unknown.

Study outcomes and limitations: Dominating the ex vivo response were TCR beta clonotypes that were CMV-specific and HLA-C-restricted.

One entry per CDR3 protein, called by TCRdb with MiXCR from the reads. The table has about 770,000 distinct CDR3 sequences, about 27% seen once; the top ten hold over 10%. This CDR3 region has 9 residues. From germline, CDR1 is SEHNR and CDR2 FQNEAQ (reference sequence). Trimming pared 8 bases from V and 7 bases from J, leaving 5 bases between. This specimen consisted of cultured CD8+ T cells from PBMCs, obtained from culture after CMV antigen stimulation. V and J are TRBV7-9 and TRBJ1-1; unclear D gene. The receptor was derived from a human donor in good health (CMV status not recorded). Some clones in this sample may be carry-over from other donors' samples. CDR3 sequence reads: CASGREAFF. In DNA, the CDR3 is TGTGCCAGCGGCCGTGAAGCTTTCTTT.